A single T cell receptor beta chain is shown here with its context. Its specificity is unknown. The record originates from a study of vaccination and CD4 T cells after COVID-19. Across the whole study: Every participant was given two doses of BNT162b2 or mRNA-1273 vaccine. The authors exposed cells to overlapping spike peptides derived from SARS-CoV-2, HCoV-NL63, HCoV-OC43 and HCoV-229E.

Trimming took off 1 base at V and 2 bases at J, with 14 bases between the two ends. Germline lookup yields CDR1 SEHNR and CDR2 FQNEAQ (reference sequence). The CDR3 has 16 residues. Sequencing of cultured CD4+ T cell DNA used the Oncomine TCR Beta short-read assay. Using its own MiXCR run on the PCR reads, TCRdb lists one record per CDR3 protein. This sample has approximately 19,000 distinct CDR3 sequences, with more than 50% found just once. Treatment described: approximately 9-day PBMC culture with coronavirus spike peptide pools or control peptides (ViraFEST assay). ViraFEST enlarged antigen-specific T cell populations with peptide pools and afterwards sequenced TCRs.

Sequencing was done on a sample of CD4+ T cells from blood, cultured in vitro. The chain uses TRBV7-9 and TRBJ2-5; D is tentatively TRBD1 or TRBD2 (5 bases each). This clonotype was obtained from a human donor who had recovered from COVID-19. CDR3 coding DNA: TGTGCCAGCAGCTTAGAGTTCGGGACGGGACAAGAGACCCAGTACTTC. This translates into CASSLEFGTGQETQYF.